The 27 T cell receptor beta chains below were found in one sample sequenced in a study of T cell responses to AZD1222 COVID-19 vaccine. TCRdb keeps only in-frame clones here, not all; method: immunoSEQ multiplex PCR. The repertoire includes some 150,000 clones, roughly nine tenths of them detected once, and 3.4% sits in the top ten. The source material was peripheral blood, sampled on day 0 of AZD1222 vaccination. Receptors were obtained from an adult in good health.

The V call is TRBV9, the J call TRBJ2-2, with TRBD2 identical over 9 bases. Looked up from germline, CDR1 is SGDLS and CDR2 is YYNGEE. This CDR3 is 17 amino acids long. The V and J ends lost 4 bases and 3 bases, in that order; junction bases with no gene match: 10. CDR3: CASSTLSGRMYTGELFF. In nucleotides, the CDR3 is TGTGCCAGCAGCACCCTTAGCGGGAGAATGTACACCGGGGAGCTGTTTTTT.

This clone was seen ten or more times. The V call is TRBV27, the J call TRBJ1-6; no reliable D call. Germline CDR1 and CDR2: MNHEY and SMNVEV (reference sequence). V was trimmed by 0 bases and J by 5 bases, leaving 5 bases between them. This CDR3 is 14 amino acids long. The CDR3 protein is CASSLSADNSPLHF. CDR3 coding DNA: TGTGCCAGCAGTTTATCGGCAGATAATTCACCCCTCCACTTT.

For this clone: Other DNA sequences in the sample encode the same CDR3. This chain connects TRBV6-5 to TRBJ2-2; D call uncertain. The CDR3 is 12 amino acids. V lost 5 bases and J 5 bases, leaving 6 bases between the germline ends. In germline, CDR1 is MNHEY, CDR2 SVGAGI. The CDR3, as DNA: TGTGCCAGCAGTCCCTATACCGGGGAGCTGTTTTTT. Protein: CASSPYTGELFF.

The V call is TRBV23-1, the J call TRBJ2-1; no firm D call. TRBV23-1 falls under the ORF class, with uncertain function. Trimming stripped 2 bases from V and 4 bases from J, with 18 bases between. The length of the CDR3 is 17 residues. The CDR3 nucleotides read TGCGCCAGCAGTCAAGTCTCCCTAGTCGAAATATACAATGAGCAGTTCTTC. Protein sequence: CASSQVSLVEIYNEQFF.

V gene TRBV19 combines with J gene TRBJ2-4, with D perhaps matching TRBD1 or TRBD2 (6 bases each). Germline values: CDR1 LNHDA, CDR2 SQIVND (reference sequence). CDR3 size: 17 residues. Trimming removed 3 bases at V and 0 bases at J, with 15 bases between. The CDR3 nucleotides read TGTGCCAGTAGTATTCGGGGGCAGGAGTTAGCCAAAAACATTCAGTACTTC. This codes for CASSIRGQELAKNIQYF.

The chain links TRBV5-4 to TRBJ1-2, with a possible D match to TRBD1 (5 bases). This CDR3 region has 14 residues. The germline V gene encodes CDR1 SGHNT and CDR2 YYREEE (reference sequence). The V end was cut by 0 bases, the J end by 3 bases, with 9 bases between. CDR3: CASSLGGADYGYTF. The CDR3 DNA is TGTGCCAGCAGCTTGGGGGGCGCAGACTATGGCTACACCTTC.

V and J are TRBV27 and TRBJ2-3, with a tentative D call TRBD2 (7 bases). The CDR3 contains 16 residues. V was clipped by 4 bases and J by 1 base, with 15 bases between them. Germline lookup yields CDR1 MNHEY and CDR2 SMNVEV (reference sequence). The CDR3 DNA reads TGTGCCAGCAGTTCCGTGGGGGCGGGGGGCACAGATACGCAGTATTTT. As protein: CASSSVGAGGTDTQYF.

CDR3 coding DNA: TGTGCCAGCAGCCCCCAGAGGGCGAACACTGAAGCTTTCTTT. It yields the protein CASSPQRANTEAFF. The chain uses TRBV13 and TRBJ1-1, with D unresolved. The CDR3 sequence is 14 residues long. Germline V gene sequence: CDR1 PRHDT, CDR2 FYEKMQ (reference sequence). Between the trimmed V and J ends, which lost 5 bases and 1 base, there was a span of 11 bases.

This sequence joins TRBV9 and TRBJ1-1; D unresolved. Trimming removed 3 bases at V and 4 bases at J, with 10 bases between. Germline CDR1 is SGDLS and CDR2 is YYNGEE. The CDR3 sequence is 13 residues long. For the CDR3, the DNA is TGTGCCAGCAGCGAGGATGTAGGCACTGAAGCTTTCTTT. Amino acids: CASSEDVGTEAFF.

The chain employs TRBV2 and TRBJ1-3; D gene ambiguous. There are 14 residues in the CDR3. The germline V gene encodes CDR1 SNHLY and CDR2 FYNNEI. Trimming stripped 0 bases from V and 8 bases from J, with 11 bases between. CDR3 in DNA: TGTGCCAGCAGTGAAGCTGGGAGTTTGGACACCATATATTTT. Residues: CASSEAGSLDTIYF.

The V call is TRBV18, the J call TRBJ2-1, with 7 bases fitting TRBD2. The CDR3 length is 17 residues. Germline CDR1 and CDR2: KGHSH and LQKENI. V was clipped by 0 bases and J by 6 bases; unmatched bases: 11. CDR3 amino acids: CASSPPRSAGSGNEQFF. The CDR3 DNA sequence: TGTGCCAGCTCACCACCGAGATCAGCGGGAAGCGGCAATGAGCAGTTCTTC.

The CDR3 loop is CASSPLNGDSHNSPLHF. CDR3 sequence (DNA): TGTGCCAGCTCACCGTTAAATGGGGACAGCCATAATTCACCCCTCCACTTT. The chain combines TRBV18 with TRBJ1-6; 7 bases fit TRBD1. Germline CDR1 reads KGHSH; CDR2 reads LQKENI. The CDR3 sequence is 17 residues long. Trimming removed 3 bases from V and 5 bases from J; junction bases left unmatched: 10. The complete variable domain, with remaining parts taken from reference TRBV18 and TRBJ1-6, reads NAGVMQNPRHLVRRRGQEARLRCSPMKGHSHVYWYRQLPEEGLKFMVYLQKENIIDESGMPKERFSAEFPKEGPSILRIQQVVRGDSAAYFCASSPLNGDSHNSPLHFGNGTRLTVT.

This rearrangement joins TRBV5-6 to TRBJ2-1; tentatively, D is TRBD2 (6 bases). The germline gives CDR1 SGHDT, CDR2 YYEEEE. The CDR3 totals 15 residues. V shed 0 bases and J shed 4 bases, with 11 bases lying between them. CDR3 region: CASSLGVAAYNEQFF. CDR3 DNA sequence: TGTGCCAGCAGCTTGGGGGTAGCGGCATACAATGAGCAGTTCTTC.

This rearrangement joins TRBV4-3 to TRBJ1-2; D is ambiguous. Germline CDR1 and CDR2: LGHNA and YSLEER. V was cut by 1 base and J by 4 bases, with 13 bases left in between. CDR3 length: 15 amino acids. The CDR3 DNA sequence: TGCGCCAGCAGCCAAGTTCCTAGGGCGGTCTATGGCTACACCTTC. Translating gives CASSQVPRAVYGYTF.

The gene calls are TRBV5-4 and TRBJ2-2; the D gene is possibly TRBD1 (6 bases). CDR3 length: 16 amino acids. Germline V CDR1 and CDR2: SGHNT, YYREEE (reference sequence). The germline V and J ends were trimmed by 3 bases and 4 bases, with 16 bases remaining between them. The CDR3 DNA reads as TGTGCCAGCAGCTCTGTCTCCCGCAGGGGCACCGGGGAGCTGTTTTTT. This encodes CASSSVSRRGTGELFF. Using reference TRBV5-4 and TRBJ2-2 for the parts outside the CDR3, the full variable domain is ETGVTQSPTHLIKTRGQQVTLRCSSQSGHNTVSWYQQALGQGPQFIFQYYREEENGRGNFPPRFSGLQFPNYSSELNVNALELDDSALYLCASSSVSRRGTGELFFGEGSRLTVL.

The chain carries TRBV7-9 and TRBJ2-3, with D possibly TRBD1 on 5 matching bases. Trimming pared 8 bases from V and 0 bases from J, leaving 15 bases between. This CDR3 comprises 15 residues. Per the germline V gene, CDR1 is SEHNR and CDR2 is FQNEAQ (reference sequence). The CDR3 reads CASVGQETSTDTQYF. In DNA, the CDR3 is TGTGCCAGCGTGGGGCAGGAGACTAGCACAGATACGCAGTATTTT. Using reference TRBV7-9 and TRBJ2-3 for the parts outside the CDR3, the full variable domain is DTGVSQNPRHKITKRGQNVTFRCDPISEHNRLYWYRQTLGQGPEFLTYFQNEAQLEKSRLLSDRFSAERPKGSFSTLEIQRTEQGDSAMYLCASVGQETSTDTQYFGPGTRLTVL.

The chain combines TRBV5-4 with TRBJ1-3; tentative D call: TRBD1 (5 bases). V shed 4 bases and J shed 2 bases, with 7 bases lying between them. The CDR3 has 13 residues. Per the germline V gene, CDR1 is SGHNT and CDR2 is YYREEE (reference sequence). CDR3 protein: CASSRRAGNTIYF. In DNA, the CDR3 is TGTGCCAGCAGCCGCAGGGCTGGAAACACCATATATTTT.

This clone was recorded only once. CDR3 sequence (DNA): TGTGCCAGCTCACCCCCCTCTCGGAACACTGAAGCTTTCTTT. Amino acids: CASSPPSRNTEAFF. The V and J genes are TRBV18 and TRBJ1-1; D unclear. Germline CDR1 is KGHSH and CDR2 is LQKENI. This CDR3 is built from 14 residues. V was cut by 3 bases and J by 1 base, with 9 bases left in between. Filled out from reference TRBV18 and TRBJ1-1, the complete variable domain reads NAGVMQNPRHLVRRRGQEARLRCSPMKGHSHVYWYRQLPEEGLKFMVYLQKENIIDESGMPKERFSAEFPKEGPSILRIQQVVRGDSAAYFCASSPPSRNTEAFFGQGTRLTVV.

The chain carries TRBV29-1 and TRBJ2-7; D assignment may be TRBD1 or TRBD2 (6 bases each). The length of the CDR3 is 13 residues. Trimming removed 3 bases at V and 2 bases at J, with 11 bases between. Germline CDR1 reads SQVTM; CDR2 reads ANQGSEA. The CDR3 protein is CSVEWGATYEQYF. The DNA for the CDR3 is TGCAGCGTTGAGTGGGGGGCCACCTACGAGCAGTACTTC.

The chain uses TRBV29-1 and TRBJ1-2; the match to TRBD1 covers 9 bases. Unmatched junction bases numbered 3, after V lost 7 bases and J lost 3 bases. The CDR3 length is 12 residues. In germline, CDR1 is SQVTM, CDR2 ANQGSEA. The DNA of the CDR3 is TGCAGCGGTACAGGGGGCGACTATGGCTACACCTTC. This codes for CSGTGGDYGYTF.

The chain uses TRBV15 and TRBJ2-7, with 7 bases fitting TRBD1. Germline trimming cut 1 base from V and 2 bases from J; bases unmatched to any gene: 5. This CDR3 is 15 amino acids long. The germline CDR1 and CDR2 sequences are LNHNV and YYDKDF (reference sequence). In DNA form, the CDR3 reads TGTGCCACCAGCAGAGCGACAGGGACAACCTACGAGCAGTACTTC. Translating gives CATSRATGTTYEQYF.

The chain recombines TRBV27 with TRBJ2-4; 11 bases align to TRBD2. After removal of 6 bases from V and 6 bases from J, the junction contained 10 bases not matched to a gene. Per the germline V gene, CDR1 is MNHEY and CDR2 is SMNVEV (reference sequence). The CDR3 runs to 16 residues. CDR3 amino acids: CASSLLFGTSGNIQYF. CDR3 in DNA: TGTGCCAGCAGCCTTCTATTCGGGACTAGCGGAAACATTCAGTACTTC.

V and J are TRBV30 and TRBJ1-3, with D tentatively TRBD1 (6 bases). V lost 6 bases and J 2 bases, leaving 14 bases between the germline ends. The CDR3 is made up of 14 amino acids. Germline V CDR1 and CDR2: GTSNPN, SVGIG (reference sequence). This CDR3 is CACPKEGAGNTIYF. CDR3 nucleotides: TGTGCCTGCCCTAAGGAGGGGGCTGGAAACACCATATATTTT.

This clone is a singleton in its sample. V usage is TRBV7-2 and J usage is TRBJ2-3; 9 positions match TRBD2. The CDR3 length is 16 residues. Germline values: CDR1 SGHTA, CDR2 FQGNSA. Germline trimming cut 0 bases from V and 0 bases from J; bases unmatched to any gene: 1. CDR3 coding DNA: TGTGCCAGCAGCTTAGCGCTAGCGGGGAGCACAGATACGCAGTATTTT. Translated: CASSLALAGSTDTQYF.

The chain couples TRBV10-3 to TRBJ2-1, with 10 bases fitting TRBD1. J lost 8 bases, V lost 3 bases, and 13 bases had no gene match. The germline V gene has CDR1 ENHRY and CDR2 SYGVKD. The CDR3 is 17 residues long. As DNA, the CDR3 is TGTGCCATCAGTGAACACCCCGGGACAGGGGTCCTACATGAGCAGTTCTTC. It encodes CAISEHPGTGVLHEQFF.

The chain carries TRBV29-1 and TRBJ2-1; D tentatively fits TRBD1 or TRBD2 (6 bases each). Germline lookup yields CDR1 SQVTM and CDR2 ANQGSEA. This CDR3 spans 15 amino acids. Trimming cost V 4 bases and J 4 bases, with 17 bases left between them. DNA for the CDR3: TGCAGCGTTGGGGAAGGAGGGGGGATATACAATGAGCAGTTCTTC. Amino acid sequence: CSVGEGGGIYNEQFF.

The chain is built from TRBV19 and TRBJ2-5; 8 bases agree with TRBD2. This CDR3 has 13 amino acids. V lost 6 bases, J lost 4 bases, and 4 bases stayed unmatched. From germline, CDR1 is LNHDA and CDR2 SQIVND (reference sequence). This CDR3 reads CASSGGALETQYF. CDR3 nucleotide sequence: TGTGCCAGTAGCGGGGGGGCCCTAGAGACCCAGTACTTC.